One and the same sample provided the 12 T cell receptor beta chains below, sequenced in a study of human T cells and chemical hapten exposure (dated by TCRdb to about 2021). Reading the label with the study, this specimen's time point is: pre-sensitization, week 0. In light of the paper, this sample's treatment or condition label describes: therapeutic diphenylcyclopropenone sensitization with weekly scalp DPC. Receptors were amplified or captured by RACE. The instrument was a NextSeq 500. The public reads were reprocessed in TCRdb via fastp at Q25 and MiXCR, keeping in-frame beta chains. Rows are unified per CDR3 protein, each entry keeping the most common DNA and genes. Here the sample has around 95,000 distinct CDR3 sequences; less than 14% occur a single time. The top ten constitute about 3% of the sample. Source: whole blood, taken in connection with sensitization to the hapten diphenylcyclopropenone (DPC). The origin of the receptors is a woman aged 55-69 years with alopecia areata. Some clones in this sample may be carry-over from other donors' samples.

This clonotype was seen many times. The genes are TRBV12-3 or TRBV12-4 and TRBJ1-2, with D perhaps matching TRBD1 (6 bases). This CDR3 spans 14 amino acids. The V and J ends lost 6 bases and 13 bases respectively, with 24 bases between them. The CDR3 here is CASRLSSTGSGGTF. CDR3 DNA sequence: TGTGCCAGCAGACTATCCTCTACAGGGTCCGGGGGCACCTTC.

This clonotype was detected many times. The chain employs TRBV29-1 and TRBJ1-2, with a tentative D call TRBD1 (6 bases). Trimming took 0 bases from V and 8 from J, leaving 13 bases between them. The CDR3 loop spans 13 amino acids. CDR1 SQVTM and CDR2 ANQGSEA come from the germline V gene. CDR3 DNA sequence: TGCAGCGTTGAAGATCGCGGGGGGCACGGCTACACCTTC. Translating it yields CSVEDRGGHGYTF.

This clonotype turned up a few times. Compared with germline, one end of the junction differs, possibly owing to a read error. The chain has TRBV12-5 and TRBJ1-6; the D is unclear. Germline V gives CDR1 LGHNT, CDR2 FRNRAP. The CDR3 has 8 residues. The CDR3 sequence: CPRPPLHF. The CDR3 DNA is TGCCCCAGGCCACCCCTCCACTTT.

This clonotype was seen many times. This chain connects TRBV7-9 to TRBJ1-6, with TRBD1 identical over 7 bases. The germline gives CDR1 SEHNR, CDR2 FQNEAQ (reference sequence). V dropped 6 bases and J dropped 8; count of bases not matched to a gene: 7. The CDR3 is made up of 14 amino acids. This CDR3 reads CASRQTGDHSPLHF. The CDR3, as DNA: TGTGCCAGCAGGCAAACAGGGGATCATTCACCCCTCCACTTT.

This clonotype came up many times. The V gene is TRBV30, the J gene TRBJ1-4; D unresolved. V lost 0 bases to trimming and J lost 6 bases, with 11 bases between them. Germline V gene lookup returns CDR1 GTSNPN and CDR2 SVGIG (reference sequence). This CDR3 comprises 14 residues. The CDR3 coding sequence is TGTGCCTGGAGTGTACTACTTTCTCATGAAAAACTGTTTTTT. This encodes CAWSVLLSHEKLFF.

This clonotype was seen a few times. The chain carries TRBV5-6 and TRBJ2-1, with D perhaps matching TRBD2 (5 bases). The germline gives CDR1 SGHDT, CDR2 YYEEEE. V shed 2 bases and J shed 9 bases, with 6 bases lying between them. This CDR3 has 11 amino acids. CDR3 sequence (DNA): TGTGCCAGCAGCTTAGCGGTTGAGCAGTTCTTC. Translating it yields CASSLAVEQFF.

This clonotype was seen ten or more times. The chain has TRBV30 and TRBJ1-1; D is undetermined. V lost 5 bases and J lost 4, with 11 bases in between. Germline assignment: CDR1 GTSNPN and CDR2 SVGIG (reference sequence). The CDR3 runs to 12 residues. The DNA for the CDR3 is TGTGCCTGGGCCCACCCCGGCACTGAAGCTTTCTTT. This translates into CAWAHPGTEAFF.

The table lists this clonotype with many counts. The V gene is TRBV11-2, the J gene TRBJ1-1; possibly TRBD1 for D (5 bases). The CDR3 spans 16 residues. V lost 5 bases, J lost 6 bases, and 22 bases lay in between. The germline gives CDR1 SGHAT, CDR2 FQNNGV. The CDR3 is CASSPPTGGERPEAFF. The CDR3 DNA is TGTGCCAGCAGCCCGCCTACGGGAGGGGAGAGGCCTGAAGCTTTCTTT.

This clonotype was recorded many times. The chain is built from TRBV18 and TRBJ1-1; D remains unclear. V was shortened by 0 bases and J by 0 bases, with 8 bases between the two germline ends. Germline V gene lookup returns CDR1 KGHSH and CDR2 LQKENI. The CDR3 length is 15 residues. CDR3 in amino acids: CASSPPGAMNTEAFF. CDR3 bases: TGTGCCAGCTCACCACCAGGTGCAATGAACACTGAAGCTTTCTTT.

Only a few counts were recorded for this clonotype. Written as DNA, the CDR3 is TGTGCCAGCAGCCAAGGACTAGCGGGGTCCCGTGAGCAGTTCTTC. It codes for CASSQGLAGSREQFF. The V call is TRBV3-1, the J call TRBJ2-1; 11 positions match TRBD2. This CDR3 spans 15 amino acids. Germline V lookup: CDR1 LGHDT, CDR2 YNNKEL (reference sequence). J gave up 9 bases and V 1 base, and 5 bases lay outside the gene matches.

This clonotype was seen repeatedly, ten times or more. The chain uses TRBV6-1 and TRBJ2-7; D remains unclear. The ends were cut back, 1 base at V and 1 base at J, with 14 bases in the middle. The length of the CDR3 is 16 residues. Germline assignment: CDR1 MNHNS and CDR2 SASEGT. This CDR3 is CASSEDVRVRSYEQYF. The CDR3 bases are TGTGCCAGCAGTGAAGATGTACGGGTGAGATCCTACGAGCAGTACTTC.

Ten or more counts support this clonotype. The V call is TRBV29-1, the J call TRBJ2-3; a possible D gene is TRBD2 (7 bases). V was clipped by 1 base and J by 5 bases, with 10 bases between them. The CDR3 sequence is 13 residues long. The V gene's germline CDR1 is SQVTM and CDR2 ANQGSEA. CDR3 protein: CSVEAGGRDTQYF. CDR3 sequence (DNA): TGCAGCGTTGAAGCGGGGGGCCGAGATACGCAGTATTTT.